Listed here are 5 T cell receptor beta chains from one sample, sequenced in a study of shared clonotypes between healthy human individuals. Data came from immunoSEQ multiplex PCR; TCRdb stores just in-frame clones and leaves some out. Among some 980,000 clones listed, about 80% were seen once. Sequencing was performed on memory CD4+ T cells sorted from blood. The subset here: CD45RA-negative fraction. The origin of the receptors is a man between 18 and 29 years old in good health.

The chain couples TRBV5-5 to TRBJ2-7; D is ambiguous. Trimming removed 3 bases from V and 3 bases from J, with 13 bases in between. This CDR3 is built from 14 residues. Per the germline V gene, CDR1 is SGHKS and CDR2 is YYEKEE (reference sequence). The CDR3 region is CASSYRWEGYEQYF. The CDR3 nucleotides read TGTGCCAGCAGCTACCGGTGGGAAGGCTACGAGCAGTACTTC.

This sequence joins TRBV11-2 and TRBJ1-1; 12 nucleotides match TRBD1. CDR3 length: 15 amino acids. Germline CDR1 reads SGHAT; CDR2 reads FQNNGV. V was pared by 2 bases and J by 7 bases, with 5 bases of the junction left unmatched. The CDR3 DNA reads TGTGCCAGCAGCTTAACGGGACAGGGGGCGTATGAAGCTTTCTTT. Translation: CASSLTGQGAYEAFF.

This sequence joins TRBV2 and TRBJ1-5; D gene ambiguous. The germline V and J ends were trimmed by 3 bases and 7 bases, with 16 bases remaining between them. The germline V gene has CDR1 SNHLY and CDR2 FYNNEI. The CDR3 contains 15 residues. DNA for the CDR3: TGTGCCAGCAGTGATAACCCCAATAATATGCAGCCCCAGCATTTT. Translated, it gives CASSDNPNNMQPQHF.

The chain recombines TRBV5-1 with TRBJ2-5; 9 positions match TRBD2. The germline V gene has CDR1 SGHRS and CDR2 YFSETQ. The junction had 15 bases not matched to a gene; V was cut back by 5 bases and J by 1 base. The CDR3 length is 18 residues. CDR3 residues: CASSSFGGQAGGQETQYF. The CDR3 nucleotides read TGCGCCAGCAGTTCTTTCGGAGGGCAAGCGGGGGGCCAAGAGACCCAGTACTTC.

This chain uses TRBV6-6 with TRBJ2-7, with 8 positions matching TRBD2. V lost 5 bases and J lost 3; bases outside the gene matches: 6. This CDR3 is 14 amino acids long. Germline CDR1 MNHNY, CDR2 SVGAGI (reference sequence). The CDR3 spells CASSTSGGFYEQYF. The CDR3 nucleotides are TGTGCCAGCAGTACGAGCGGGGGTTTCTACGAGCAGTACTTC.